This T cell receptor (beta chain) was identified during a study of blood T cells in healthy people across ages. Every participating donor contributed about 10 milliliters of peripheral blood through a draw. Worth noting for this clonotype: This clone may be a read error of a much larger clone one base away.

The CDR3 spans 15 residues. Germline CDR1 and CDR2: LGHNA and YNFKEQ. Trimming took off 0 bases at V and 8 bases at J, with 13 bases between the two ends. For the second PCR, which ran for about 6 to 11 cycles, a sample-barcoded 5' primer and a J-beta primer mix were used. Unique molecular identifiers of 12 random nucleotides labeled each cDNA. TCRdb reanalysed the 5' RACE reads using MiXCR and keeps one entry per CDR3 protein. The sample shows some 900,000 distinct CDR3 sequences, under 50% of them seen only once. This sequence joins TRBV4-2 and TRBJ1-4, with D possibly being TRBD1 (5 bases). Sequences were obtained from blood. This TCR came from a man aged 25-45 years in good health. The DNA for the CDR3 is TGTGCCAGCAGCCAAGATTGGGCAGGGCCAGAAAAACTGTTTTTT. Translating it yields CASSQDWAGPEKLFF.